This TCR beta chain was obtained from a study of OX40 agonist ivuxolimab in advanced cancers. Turning to the overall study: The costimulatory receptor OX40 (CD134) was targeted by ivuxolimab, a fully human IgG2 agonistic monoclonal antibody. Intravenous ivuxolimab was administered to patients every 2 weeks at six dose levels: 0.01, 0.1, 0.3, 1.5, 3 and 10 mg/kg. Among the 50 to 55 dose-escalation patients, some 20 had hepatocellular carcinoma, roughly 15 melanoma, 9 renal cell carcinoma and 9 head and neck cancer. In the dose-escalation cohort, approximately 82% of patients were male, and the mean age was around 60 years, with a range of roughly 20 to 79. Prior anti-PD-1, anti-PD-L1 or anti-CTLA-4 therapy was permitted, and checkpoint inhibitors had been received by less than 45% of dose-escalation patients. Three dose-escalation patients achieved partial responses, one with hepatocellular carcinoma and two with cutaneous melanoma. The point of sequencing TCRbeta in the periphery was to test whether ivuxolimab changed TCR sequence diversity and drove clonal T-cell expansion. The paper covers the monotherapy dose-escalation part of the phase I ivuxolimab trial, which included N = 52 patients. Study-wide conclusions, independent of this receptor: In the 0.1-3.0 mg/kg groups, partial responders were among the patients with the lowest normalized peripheral clonal expansion, particularly in CD8+ T cells. Antigen specificity was not determined for the clonally expanded peripheral T cells. On average, CD8+ T cells showed more expanded clones than CD4+ T cells after ivuxolimab. Low levels of normalized T-cell clonal expansion were also seen in some patients who did not respond. At doses from 0.1 to 3.0 mg/kg, clonal expansion was seen in both CD4+ and CD8+ blood T cells between baseline and week 6.

The trial excluded patients who had a history of autoimmune disease or were on systemic immunosuppression. Peripheral blood for TCR sequencing was drawn from every dose cohort at baseline, at cycle 4 day 1 and at cycle 7 day 1. The samples were drawn from a first-in-human, open-label, multicenter phase I dose-escalation trial of ivuxolimab. Adults with locally advanced or metastatic melanoma, renal cell, hepatocellular, or head and neck squamous cell carcinoma were enrolled in the trial. Before TCR sequencing, CD4+ and CD8+ T cells were separately sorted from peripheral blood. To sequence the TCRbeta CDR3 region, genomic DNA was isolated from the sorted cells. The immunoSEQ Assay was used for sequencing of TCRbeta CDR3 regions. TCRdb mirrors the immuneACCESS table, restricted to in-frame sequences. Some clones are absent from its copies; in checked studies, under half trace to an unresolved V gene, and the reason for the others is unknown. This sample comprises some 90,000 clones, just over 90% of them detected only once. The ten largest account for about 0.35% of the sample.

From the germline V gene, CDR1 is SGDLS and CDR2 is YYNGEE. The germline V and J ends show losses of 2 bases and 4 bases respectively, and no gene match explains 4 bases of the junction. From its cysteine to its phenylalanine, the CDR3 spans 15 amino acids. Only CDR3 DNA remains: 45 bases, in frame from the first base. Concerning this clone: Its recognized antigen is unknown. Base qualities are not at hand, and no much larger clone is one base apart.

The sequence joins TRBV9 to TRBJ2-1, with TRBD2 matching 9 junction bases. The sequences come from CD4+ or CD8+ T cells sorted from blood, collected in a trial of the OX40 agonist ivuxolimab. This clonotype was obtained from an adult with an advanced solid tumor such as melanoma, head and neck, liver or kidney cancer. The CDR3 protein is CASSVTSGGYNEQFF. The DNA sequence is TGTGCCAGCAGCGTGACTAGCGGAGGATACAATGAGCAGTTCTTC.